The source of this T cell receptor (delta chain) is a study of human gamma delta and Vdelta1 T cells (dated by TCRdb to between 2018 and 2020). Background for the entire study: The study examined Delta One T cells, which are Vd1+ gamma-delta T cells, as cytotoxic effectors against acute myeloid leukemia.

Libraries were made using PCR. The reads were generated on an Illumina MiSeq. With CATT, TCRdb called clones again from the public reads; duplicate DNA rows were later joined. For this sample there are several thousand delta-chain clones; around 40% appear just once. Of the sample, roughly 9% is held by the ten largest clones. Study-level results and caveats: Delta One T cells were reported to be polyclonal and to show broad cytotoxic targeting of acute myeloid leukemia.

The CDR3 holds 19 amino acids from the cysteine to the phenylalanine. Only CDR3 DNA remains: 57 bases, in frame from the first base. Trimming removed 0 bases from V and 0 bases from J, leaving 20 bases between the germline ends. CDR1 TSWWSYY and CDR2 QGS were looked up in the germline V gene. This clone occurred a few times. Its antigen specificity is not known. No per-base quality is available; no much larger clone lies one base away. This TCR was sampled from a human donor in good health. Recombination joined TRDV1 with TRDJ1, with a tentative D gene TRDD3 over 6 matching bases. The sample consisted of Vdelta1 gamma-delta T cells from blood grown in culture (DOT cells). This specimen's cell subset or site label, per the study, means: Delta One T cells, in vitro expanded/differentiated Vd1+ gamma-delta T cells. The DNA is TGTGCTCTTGGGGAACTCGCTACTTCTGGGGAGACGTACACCGATAAACTCATCTTT. It codes for CALGELATSGETYTDKLIF.